This is a list of T cell receptor beta chains from one sample in a study of blood T cell repertoires in COVID-19. Generated by immunoSEQ multiplex PCR, the TCRdb table keeps only in-frame clones and is missing some. This table holds around 280,000 clones, approximately 90% found once. Sequences were obtained from peripheral blood. The receptors shown here come from a woman between 45 and 65 years old who had recovered from COVID-19. Each CDR3 is given without its conserved first and last residue.

j_gene: TRBJ1-2
v_gene: TRBV2
CDR3aa: ASSQGRGKGYT

j_gene: TRBJ1-2
v_gene: TRBV5-1
CDR3aa: ASSSRQGRDGYT

j_gene: TRBJ2-7
v_gene: TRBV5-1
CDR3aa: ASSGHRIYEQY

j_gene: TRBJ1-1
v_gene: TRBV19
CDR3aa: ASSIDRGYTEAF

j_gene: TRBJ1-5
v_gene: TRBV7-2
CDR3aa: ASSAPGTGEQPQH

j_gene: TRBJ2-3
v_gene: TRBV7-8
CDR3aa: ASSLGAYMLDTQY

j_gene: TRBJ2-2
v_gene: TRBV5-6
CDR3aa: ASSYPTRAGELF

j_gene: TRBJ2-7
v_gene: TRBV28
CDR3aa: ASGANEQY

j_gene: TRBJ2-1
v_gene: TRBV19
CDR3aa: ASSPWTSGRGEEF

j_gene: TRBJ1-3
v_gene: TRBV30
CDR3aa: AWMWGRGKNTIY

j_gene: TRBJ1-2
v_gene: TRBV7-2
CDR3aa: ASSSPGRGATNYGYT

j_gene: TRBJ1-2
v_gene: TRBV28
CDR3aa: ASSLWGEGGYT

j_gene: TRBJ2-3
v_gene: TRBV9
CDR3aa: ASSSDSSTDTQY

j_gene: TRBJ2-3
v_gene: TRBV24-1
CDR3aa: ATSEGSGHTLRSTDTQY

j_gene: TRBJ1-2
v_gene: TRBV5-5
CDR3aa: ASRPGGGHGYT

j_gene: TRBJ1-2
v_gene: TRBV19
CDR3aa: ASRVPGRPFGEGYT

j_gene: TRBJ2-5
v_gene: TRBV7-8
CDR3aa: ASSLGPRQWTQY

j_gene: TRBJ2-7
v_gene: TRBV7-2
CDR3aa: ASSKSVGTALEQY

j_gene: TRBJ1-3
v_gene: TRBV28
CDR3aa: ASSKGAAGNTIY

j_gene: TRBJ1-3
v_gene: TRBV28
CDR3aa: ASRLGGVRNTIY

j_gene: TRBJ2-7
v_gene: TRBV11-2
CDR3aa: ASSLQVHTLSYEQY

j_gene: TRBJ1-2
v_gene: TRBV30
CDR3aa: AWSEGITGYYT

j_gene: TRBJ2-7
v_gene: TRBV5-1
CDR3aa: ASSLGLYSYEQY

j_gene: TRBJ2-3
v_gene: TRBV7-2
CDR3aa: ASSSRRGSTDTQY

j_gene: TRBJ2-7
v_gene: TRBV29-1
CDR3aa: SVEVGGTVQY

j_gene: TRBJ2-7
v_gene: TRBV5-6
CDR3aa: ASSLASGRKRYEQY

j_gene: TRBJ1-3
v_gene: TRBV5-1
CDR3aa: ASSPSPGVGGNTIY

j_gene: TRBJ2-5
v_gene: TRBV7-2
CDR3aa: ASSSPGTGLETQY

j_gene: TRBJ2-7
v_gene: TRBV7-2
CDR3aa: ASSHSGGARNEQY

j_gene: TRBJ1-4
v_gene: TRBV4-2
CDR3aa: ASSQRGTSGSNEKLF

j_gene: TRBJ2-1
v_gene: TRBV3-1/TRBV3-2
CDR3aa: ASSQVGASGVFYNEQF

j_gene: TRBJ2-7
v_gene: TRBV11-2
CDR3aa: ASSLQSPYEQY

j_gene: TRBJ1-6
v_gene: TRBV27
CDR3aa: ASRAGRDPYNSPLH

j_gene: TRBJ1-2
v_gene: TRBV28
CDR3aa: ASTSGFYGYT

j_gene: TRBJ1-6
v_gene: TRBV30
CDR3aa: AWRKSLEGDNSPLH

j_gene: TRBJ1-1
v_gene: TRBV11-2
CDR3aa: ASYLTTGTEAF

j_gene: TRBJ1-5
v_gene: TRBV30
CDR3aa: AWSVGRGNQPQH

j_gene: TRBJ2-3
v_gene: TRBV7-2
CDR3aa: ASSLEAGGGGRTQY

j_gene: TRBJ2-5
v_gene: TRBV2
CDR3aa: ASSEDNTQQETQY

j_gene: TRBJ1-2
v_gene: TRBV7-2
CDR3aa: ASSLGGRDGYT

j_gene: TRBJ2-7
v_gene: TRBV28
CDR3aa: ATQGFYEQY

j_gene: TRBJ1-1
v_gene: TRBV10-3
CDR3aa: AITPDLRNTEAF

j_gene: TRBJ1-1
v_gene: TRBV29-1
CDR3aa: SVELQGRGTEAF

j_gene: TRBJ2-7
v_gene: TRBV5-5
CDR3aa: ASSFYTGTGLTYEQY

j_gene: TRBJ1-1
v_gene: TRBV27
CDR3aa: ASSNTGFMNTEAF

j_gene: TRBJ1-2
v_gene: TRBV28
CDR3aa: ASSGTGYGYT